This T cell receptor beta chain was sequenced for a study of blood T cells in healthy people across ages (dated by TCRdb to about 2015). About the investigation overall: In model experiments, template switching captured about one uniquely barcoded TCR beta cDNA molecule for every two T cells. Age-related changes in TCR beta repertoire diversity were measured in the study by deep sequencing normalized with unique cDNA molecular identifiers. The donors were divided into four age groups: young (average about 15 years), middle-aged (approximately 39), aged (approximately 62) and long-lived (82). To avoid experimental bias, donors of different ages were spread randomly across the sequencing lanes. For two donors (one aged 18 to 29 and one aged 80 or older), the study analyzed two additional independent replicas of 1 million unique cDNA reads from the same blood draw. Study-wide findings and limitations: Because profiling used bulk unsorted PBMCs, naive and antigen-experienced compartments could not be compared conclusively. As age increased, observed TCR beta diversity per million T cells dropped in a roughly linear way, and a significant reduction was already evident by age about 40. The percentage of naive T cells measured by flow cytometry correlated strongly with observed TCR beta diversity. Compared with the aged group, the long-lived group had more naive CD4+ T cells, fewer expanded clones and increased TCR diversity, a pattern suggesting age selection. Estimates of total diversity from one million sequenced T cells were regarded as lower bounds and underestimates. Because the CMV infection status of the donors was unknown, age-related changes in expanded clonotypes may potentially have been confounded.

Donors were 40 or so systemically healthy Caucasian individuals from Russia aged roughly 6 to 90 years. Each donor gave ten milliliters of peripheral blood, drawn into EDTA-treated Vacutainer tubes. Ficoll-Paque density-gradient centrifugation was used to isolate PBMCs, with at least 7 million obtained per sample. Total RNA, at least 5 micrograms per sample, was extracted from PBMCs with Trizol reagent. For every donor, an aliquot of PBMCs went through flow cytometry to measure the percentages of naive CD45RAhigh/CD27high T cells. This clonotype was found many times. The antigen it recognizes is unknown. No much larger clone exists at a distance of one base, and base qualities are not known. The library was obtained by 5' RACE. TCRdb records Illumina HiSeq 2500 as the sequencer. A second 7 to 11 cycle PCR used a sample-barcoded 5' primer and a J-beta primer mix. A unique molecular identifier was introduced onto each TCR beta cDNA molecule by a template-switch 5' adaptor carrying 12 random nucleotides. Each sample yielded at least 2.5 million CDR3-containing paired-end reads. First-strand cDNA synthesis was performed from all RNA using the Mint cDNA synthesis kit, with priming by a TRBC-specific oligonucleotide. All cDNA was treated with uracil-DNA glycosylase and then went through a first 18-cycle PCR with the universal primers M1SS and BC2_uni_R. In the authors' own workflow: Normalization of each sample was performed by random selection of 1 million high-quality reads, each carrying a distinct molecular identifier. Instead of being binned into consensus sequences, reads with shared molecular identifiers were discarded. CDR3 identification, clonotype clustering and error correction used MiTCR with a Q25 quality threshold and the strictest error-elimination algorithm. A nonparametric unseen species model with Euler transformation was used to estimate a lower bound on total TCR beta diversity. The public reads were reprocessed in TCRdb via fastp at Q25 and MiXCR, keeping in-frame beta chains. Each record represents a unique CDR3 protein, reported with the most common genes and DNA among its rows. None of the V and J calls come from the authors' own analysis; TCRdb made them. The sample table holds around 870,000 distinct CDR3 sequences, of which about 28% were seen once. The ten largest clones represent roughly a sixth of the sample.

Including the terminal cysteine and phenylalanine, the CDR3 comprises 15 residues. The only DNA kept is the CDR3, 45 bases in frame from the first base. Trimming takes 0 bases from V and 1 base from J, and the germline ends sit 7 bases apart. CDR1 and CDR2 (DFQATT, SNEGSKA) derive from the germline V gene (reference sequence). Sequencing input: blood. The receptor's source is an elderly woman in good health. Recombination connected TRBV20-1 to TRBJ2-6, with no D gene named confidently. DNA sequence: TGCAGTGCTAGAGATATGGGGTCTGGGGCCAACGTCCTGACTTTC. This codes for CSARDMGSGANVLTF.